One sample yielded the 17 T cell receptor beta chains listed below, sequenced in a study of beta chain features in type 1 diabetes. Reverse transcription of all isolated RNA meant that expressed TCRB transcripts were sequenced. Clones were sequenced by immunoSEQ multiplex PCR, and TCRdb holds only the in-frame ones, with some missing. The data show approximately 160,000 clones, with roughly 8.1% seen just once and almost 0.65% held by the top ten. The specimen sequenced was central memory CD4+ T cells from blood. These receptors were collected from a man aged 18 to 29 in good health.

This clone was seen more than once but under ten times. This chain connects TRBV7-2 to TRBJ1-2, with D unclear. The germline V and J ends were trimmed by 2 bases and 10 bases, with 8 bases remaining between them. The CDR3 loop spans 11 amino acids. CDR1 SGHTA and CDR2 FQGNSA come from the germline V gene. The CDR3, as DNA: TGTGCCAGCAGCTTATGGGGAGCCTACACCTTC. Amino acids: CASSLWGAYTF.

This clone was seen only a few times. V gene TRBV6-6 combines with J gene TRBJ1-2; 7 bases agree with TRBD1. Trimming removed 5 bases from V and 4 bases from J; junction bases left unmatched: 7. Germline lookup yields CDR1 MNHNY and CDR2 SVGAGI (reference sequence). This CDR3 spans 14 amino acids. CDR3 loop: CASSLSGTAYGYTF. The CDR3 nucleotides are TGTGCCAGCAGTCTTTCAGGGACAGCCTATGGCTACACCTTC.

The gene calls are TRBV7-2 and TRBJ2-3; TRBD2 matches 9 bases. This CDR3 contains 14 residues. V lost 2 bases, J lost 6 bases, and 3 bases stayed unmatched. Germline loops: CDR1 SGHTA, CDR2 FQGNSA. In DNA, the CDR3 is TGTGCCAGCAGCTTACTAGCGGGATCCGATACGCAGTATTTT. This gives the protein CASSLLAGSDTQYF.

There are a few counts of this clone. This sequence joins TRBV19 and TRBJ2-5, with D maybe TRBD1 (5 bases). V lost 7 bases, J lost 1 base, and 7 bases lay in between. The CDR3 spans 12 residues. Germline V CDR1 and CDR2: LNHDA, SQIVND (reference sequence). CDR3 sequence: CASTDIQETQYF. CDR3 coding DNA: TGTGCCAGTACGGACATCCAAGAGACCCAGTACTTC.

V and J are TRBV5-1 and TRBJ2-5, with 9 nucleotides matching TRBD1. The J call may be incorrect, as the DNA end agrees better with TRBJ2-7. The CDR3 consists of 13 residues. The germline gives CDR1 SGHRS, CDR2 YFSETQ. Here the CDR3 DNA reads TGCGCCAGCAGCAGACTGACAGGGGGCGAGCAGTACTTC. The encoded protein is CASSRLTGGEQYF.

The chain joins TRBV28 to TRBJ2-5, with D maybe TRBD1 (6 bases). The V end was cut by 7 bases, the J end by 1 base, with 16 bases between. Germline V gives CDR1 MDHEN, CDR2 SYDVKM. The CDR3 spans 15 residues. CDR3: CASNAETGRQETQYF. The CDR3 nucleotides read TGTGCCAGCAACGCCGAGACAGGCCGCCAAGAGACCCAGTACTTC.

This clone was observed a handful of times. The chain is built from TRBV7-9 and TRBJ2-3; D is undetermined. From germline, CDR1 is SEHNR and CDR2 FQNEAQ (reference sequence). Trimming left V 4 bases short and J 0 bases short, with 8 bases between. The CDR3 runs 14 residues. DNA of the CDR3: TGTGCCAGCAGCTGGCGACTCAGCACAGATACGCAGTATTTT. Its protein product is CASSWRLSTDTQYF.

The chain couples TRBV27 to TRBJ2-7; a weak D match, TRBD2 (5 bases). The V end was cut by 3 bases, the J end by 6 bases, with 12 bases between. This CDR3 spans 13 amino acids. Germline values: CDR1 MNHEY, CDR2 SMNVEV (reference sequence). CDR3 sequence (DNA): TGTGCCAGCAGTTTGACGGGTCGGGGCGAGCAGTACTTC. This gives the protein CASSLTGRGEQYF.

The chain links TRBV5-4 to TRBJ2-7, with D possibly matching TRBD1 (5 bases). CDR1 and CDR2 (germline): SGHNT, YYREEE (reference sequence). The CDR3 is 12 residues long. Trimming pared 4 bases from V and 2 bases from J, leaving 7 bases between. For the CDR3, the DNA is TGTGCCAGCAGCATGGACACCTACGAGCAGTACTTC. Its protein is CASSMDTYEQYF.

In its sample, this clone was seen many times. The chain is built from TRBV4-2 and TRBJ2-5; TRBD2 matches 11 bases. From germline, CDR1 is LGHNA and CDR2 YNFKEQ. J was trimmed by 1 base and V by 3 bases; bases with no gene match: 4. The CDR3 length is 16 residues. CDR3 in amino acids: CASSHVLAGVQETQYF. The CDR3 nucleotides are TGTGCCAGCAGCCATGTACTAGCGGGAGTCCAAGAGACCCAGTACTTC.

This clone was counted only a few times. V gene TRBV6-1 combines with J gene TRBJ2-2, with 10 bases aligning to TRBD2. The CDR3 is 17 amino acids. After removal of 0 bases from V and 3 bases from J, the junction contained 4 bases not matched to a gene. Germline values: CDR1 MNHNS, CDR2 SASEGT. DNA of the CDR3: TGTGCCAGCAGTGAAGCGCTACTAGCGGGGCACACCGGGGAGCTGTTTTTT. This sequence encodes CASSEALLAGHTGELFF.

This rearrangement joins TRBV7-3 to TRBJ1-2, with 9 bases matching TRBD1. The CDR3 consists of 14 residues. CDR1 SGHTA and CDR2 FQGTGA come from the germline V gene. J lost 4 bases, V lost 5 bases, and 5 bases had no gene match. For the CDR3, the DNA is TGTGCCAGCAGCCCGGGACAGGGAACCTATGGCTACACCTTC. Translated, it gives CASSPGQGTYGYTF.

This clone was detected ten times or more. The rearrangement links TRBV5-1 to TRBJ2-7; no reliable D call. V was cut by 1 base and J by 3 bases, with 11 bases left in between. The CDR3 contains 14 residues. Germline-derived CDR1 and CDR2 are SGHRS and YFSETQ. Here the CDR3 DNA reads TGCGCCAGCAGCTTGTTTAGTCAGGACTACGAGCAGTACTTC. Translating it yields CASSLFSQDYEQYF.

The CDR3 here is CASSSPGTGYGYTF. The DNA of the CDR3 is TGTGCCAGCAGTTCCCCCGGGACAGGGTATGGCTACACCTTC. This sequence joins TRBV28 and TRBJ1-2; 9 bases map to TRBD1. The CDR3 sequence is 14 residues long. The germline gives CDR1 MDHEN, CDR2 SYDVKM. Trimming at V came to 4 bases and at J to 5 bases, leaving 5 bases not matched to a gene.

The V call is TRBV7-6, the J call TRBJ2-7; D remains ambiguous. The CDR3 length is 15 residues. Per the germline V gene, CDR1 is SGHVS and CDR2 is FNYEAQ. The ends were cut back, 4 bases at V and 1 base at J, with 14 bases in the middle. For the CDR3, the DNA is TGTGCCAGCAGCTCAAACGTAGTCGGGTCCTACGAGCAGTACTTC. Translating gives CASSSNVVGSYEQYF.

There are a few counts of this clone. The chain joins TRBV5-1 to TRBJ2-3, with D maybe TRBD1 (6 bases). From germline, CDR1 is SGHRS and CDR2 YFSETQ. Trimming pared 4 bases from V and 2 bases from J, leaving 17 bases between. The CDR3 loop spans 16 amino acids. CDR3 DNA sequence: TGCGCCAGCAGCCCGGGGACAAACCAGAACACAGATACGCAGTATTTT. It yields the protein CASSPGTNQNTDTQYF. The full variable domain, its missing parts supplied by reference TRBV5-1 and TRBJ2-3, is KAGVTQTPRYLIKTRGQQVTLSCSPISGHRSVSWYQQTPGQGLQFLFEYFSETQRNKGNFPGRFSGRQFSNSRSEMNVSTLELGDSALYLCASSPGTNQNTDTQYFGPGTRLTVL.

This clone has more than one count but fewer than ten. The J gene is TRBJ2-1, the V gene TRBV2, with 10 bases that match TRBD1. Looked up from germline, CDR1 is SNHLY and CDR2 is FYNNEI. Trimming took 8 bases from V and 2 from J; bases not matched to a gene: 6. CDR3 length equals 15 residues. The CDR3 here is CASGRDRGPYNEQFF. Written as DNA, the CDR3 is TGTGCCAGCGGCCGGGACAGGGGCCCCTACAATGAGCAGTTCTTC.